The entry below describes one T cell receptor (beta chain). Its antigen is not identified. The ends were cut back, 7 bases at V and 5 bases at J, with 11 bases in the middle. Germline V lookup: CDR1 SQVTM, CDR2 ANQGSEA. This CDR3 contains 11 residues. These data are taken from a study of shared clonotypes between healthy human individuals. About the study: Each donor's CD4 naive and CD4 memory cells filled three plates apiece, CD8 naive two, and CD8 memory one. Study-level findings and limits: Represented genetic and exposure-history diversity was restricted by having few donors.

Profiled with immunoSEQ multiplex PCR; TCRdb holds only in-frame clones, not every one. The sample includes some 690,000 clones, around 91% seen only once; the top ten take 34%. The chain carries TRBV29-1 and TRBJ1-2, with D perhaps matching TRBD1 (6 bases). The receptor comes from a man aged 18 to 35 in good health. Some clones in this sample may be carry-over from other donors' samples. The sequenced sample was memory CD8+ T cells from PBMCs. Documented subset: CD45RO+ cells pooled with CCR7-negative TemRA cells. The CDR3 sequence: CSARDTYGYTF. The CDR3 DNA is TGCAGCGCTAGGGACACTTATGGCTACACCTTC.